A selection of T cell receptor beta chains follows, all from one sample in a study of cytomegalovirus exposure and HLA in healthy donors. Clones were sequenced by immunoSEQ multiplex PCR, and TCRdb holds only the in-frame ones, with some missing. The sample yields approximately 130,000 clones, roughly four fifths seen once. The sample taken for sequencing was PBMCs. These receptors were obtained from a young man in good health and CMV-seronegative. Both conserved end residues are part of each CDR3. A D gene is named only where the DNA matches it firmly. Some rows mark clone size as missing; the rest say once, few, many or name a class of expanded clone.

abundance	v_gene	j_gene	d_gene	CDR3aa	CDR3nt
-	TRBV19	TRBJ1-5	-	CASSIGSGRRQPQHF	TGTGCCAGTAGTATAGGCAGCGGGAGGAGGCAGCCCCAGCATTTT
-	TRBV18	TRBJ1-5	-	CASSPLQGGQPQHF	TGTGCCAGCTCACCCCTCCAGGGAGGTCAGCCCCAGCATTTT
-	TRBV19	TRBJ1-2	TRBD1	CASSILPGQGERYGYTF	TGTGCCAGTAGTATCCTTCCTGGACAGGGAGAAAGGTATGGCTACACCTTC
few	TRBV7-9	TRBJ2-2	TRBD2	CASSPISGVSNTGELFF	TGTGCCAGCTCGCCGATTAGCGGGGTTTCGAACACCGGGGAGCTGTTTTTT
few	TRBV9	TRBJ2-5	TRBD1	CASSEGTGVETQYF	TGTGCCAGCAGCGAAGGGACAGGGGTTGAGACCCAGTACTTC
once	TRBV28	TRBJ1-1	TRBD1	CASSLRQGAAFF	TGTGCCAGCAGTTTACGGCAGGGGGCGGCTTTCTTT
-	TRBV5-1	TRBJ2-5	TRBD1	CASSRTGYAGTQYF	TGCGCCAGCAGCAGGACAGGATATGCGGGGACCCAGTACTTC
few	TRBV19	TRBJ1-2	TRBD1	CAGRLWTGGDGVYGYTF	TGTGCCGGTAGACTCTGGACAGGGGGCGACGGTGTCTATGGCTACACCTTC
-	TRBV5-8	TRBJ1-1	-	CASSLYREGPEAFF	TGTGCCAGCAGCCTGTACAGGGAAGGCCCTGAAGCTTTCTTT
-	TRBV2	TRBJ2-1	TRBD2	CASSEEAGGSNEQFF	TGTGCCAGCAGTGAAGAAGCGGGGGGGAGCAATGAGCAGTTCTTC
-	TRBV9	TRBJ1-5	TRBD1	CASSPGTGDDNQPQHF	TGTGCCAGCAGCCCTGGGACAGGGGATGACAATCAGCCCCAGCATTTT
-	TRBV7-9	TRBJ2-1	-	CSSSPDWNEQFF	TGTTCCAGCAGCCCGGACTGGAATGAGCAGTTCTTC
-	TRBV2	TRBJ1-1	-	CASSLQSTEAFF	TGTGCCAGCAGTTTACAGTCAACTGAAGCTTTCTTT
-	TRBV19	TRBJ2-2	-	CASVLNTGELFF	TGTGCCAGTGTGCTAAACACCGGGGAGCTGTTTTTT
-	TRBV19	TRBJ2-1	TRBD1	CASSVSGTGTNEQFF	TGTGCCAGTAGTGTTTCCGGGACAGGGACCAATGAGCAGTTCTTC